The 11 T cell receptor beta chains given below trace back to one sample, sequenced in a study of cytomegalovirus exposure and HLA in healthy donors. The PCR had 60 Vbeta and 13 Jbeta primers. Produced via immunoSEQ multiplex PCR; TCRdb's table is partial and in-frame only. The data hold some 150,000 clones, with approximately 79% observed a single time. Source material: PBMCs. The receptors derive from a man aged 55 to 69 in good health and CMV-seronegative.

V and J are TRBV28 and TRBJ2-5, with 8 bases identical to TRBD1. V trimming: 3 bases; J trimming: 0 bases; junction bases outside the gene matches: 6. CDR3 length equals 16 residues. Germline V gives CDR1 MDHEN, CDR2 SYDVKM. CDR3 region: CASSFSGQAYQETQYF. CDR3 DNA: TGTGCCAGCAGTTTCTCGGGACAGGCGTACCAAGAGACCCAGTACTTC.

The chain employs TRBV11-2 and TRBJ2-5; D might be TRBD2 (7 bases). From germline, CDR1 is SGHAT and CDR2 FQNNGV. This CDR3 has 12 amino acids. The V end was cut by 5 bases, the J end by 11 bases, with 15 bases between. The CDR3 nucleotides read TGTGCCAGCAGCCTCGGGGGGCTGAGGCAGTACTTC. Translated: CASSLGGLRQYF.

J is TRBJ2-5 and V is TRBV7-2, with TRBD2 identical over 11 bases. The CDR3 loop spans 16 amino acids. The junction had 9 bases not matched to a gene; V was cut back by 8 bases and J by 1 base. Germline CDR1 reads SGHTA; CDR2 reads FQGNSA. CDR3: CASLRASGRSQETQYF. In DNA form, the CDR3 reads TGTGCCAGCCTAAGGGCTAGCGGGAGGTCCCAAGAGACCCAGTACTTC.

V and J are TRBV12-2 and TRBJ2-7; TRBD1, as called in the table, went unchecked against the DNA. TRBV12-2 is annotated as a pseudogene. The length of the CDR3 is 14 residues. Written as DNA, the CDR3 is TGTGCAAGTCGCTTTACAGGGGGCCGGCACGAGCAGTACTTC. It yields the protein CASRFTGGRHEQYF.

A word on this clone: A read error may account for a junction end that differs from germline. The V and J genes are TRBV10-2 and TRBJ1-4; unclear D gene. Germline V CDR1 and CDR2: WSHSY, SAAADI. This CDR3 is built from 17 residues. CDR3 in amino acids: CASSESGGWATDEKLFF. Here the CDR3 DNA reads TGCGCCAGCAGTGAGTCTGGAGGATGGGCAACTGATGAAAAACTGTTTTTT.

The chain combines TRBV6-5 with TRBJ1-4, with D maybe TRBD1 (5 bases). The ends were cut back, 3 bases at V and 7 bases at J, with 12 bases in the middle. The length of the CDR3 is 14 residues. Germline V gene lookup returns CDR1 MNHEY and CDR2 SVGAGI. This chain's CDR3 is CASSYSGGIEKLFF. The CDR3 region has the DNA TGTGCCAGCAGTTATAGCGGGGGGATTGAAAAACTGTTTTTT.

The CDR3 is CASYRDTEAFF. In nucleotides, the CDR3 is TGTGCCAGTTACAGGGACACTGAAGCTTTCTTT. The rearrangement uses TRBV6-4 and TRBJ1-1; the D gene is possibly TRBD1 (6 bases). Germline V gives CDR1 MRHNA, CDR2 SNTAGT. This CDR3 comprises 11 residues. Trimming removed 9 bases from V and 3 bases from J, with 8 bases in between.

This chain uses TRBV7-3 with TRBJ2-1, with 9 bases fitting TRBD2. The CDR3 has 15 residues. The trim removed 3 bases at V and 6 bases at J, leaving 6 bases unmatched. CDR1 is SGHTA, CDR2 FQGTGA, per germline. Here the CDR3 DNA reads TGTGCCAGCAGCTTTCCGGGACTAGCAATCAATGAGCAGTTCTTC. Translating gives CASSFPGLAINEQFF.

This clone was seen once. This chain joins TRBV5-4 and TRBJ2-7; D possibly corresponds to TRBD2 (6 bases). This CDR3 spans 13 amino acids. Germline V gene data show CDR1 as SGHNT and CDR2 as YYREEE (reference sequence). The V and J ends lost 3 bases and 4 bases respectively, with 11 bases between them. The DNA of the CDR3 is TGTGCCAGCAGCTCTGGGAGGTGGTACGAGCAGTACTTC. Amino acid sequence: CASSSGRWYEQYF.

The rearrangement uses TRBV2 and TRBJ2-2, with D unresolved. Germline V gene sequence: CDR1 SNHLY, CDR2 FYNNEI. Trimming took 7 bases from V and 4 from J, leaving 10 bases between them. The CDR3 loop spans 13 amino acids. CDR3 in amino acids: CASTAARTGELFF. The CDR3, as DNA: TGTGCCAGCACTGCGGCACGCACCGGGGAGCTGTTTTTT.

V usage is TRBV5-1 and J usage is TRBJ2-2; tentative D call: TRBD1 (6 bases). Germline CDR1 SGHRS, CDR2 YFSETQ. V lost 4 bases, J lost 8 bases, and 18 bases lay in between. This CDR3 has 15 residues. The CDR3 loop is CASSRTELGAGELFF. CDR3 DNA sequence: TGCGCCAGCAGCCGGACAGAACTTGGGGCAGGGGAGCTGTTTTTT.